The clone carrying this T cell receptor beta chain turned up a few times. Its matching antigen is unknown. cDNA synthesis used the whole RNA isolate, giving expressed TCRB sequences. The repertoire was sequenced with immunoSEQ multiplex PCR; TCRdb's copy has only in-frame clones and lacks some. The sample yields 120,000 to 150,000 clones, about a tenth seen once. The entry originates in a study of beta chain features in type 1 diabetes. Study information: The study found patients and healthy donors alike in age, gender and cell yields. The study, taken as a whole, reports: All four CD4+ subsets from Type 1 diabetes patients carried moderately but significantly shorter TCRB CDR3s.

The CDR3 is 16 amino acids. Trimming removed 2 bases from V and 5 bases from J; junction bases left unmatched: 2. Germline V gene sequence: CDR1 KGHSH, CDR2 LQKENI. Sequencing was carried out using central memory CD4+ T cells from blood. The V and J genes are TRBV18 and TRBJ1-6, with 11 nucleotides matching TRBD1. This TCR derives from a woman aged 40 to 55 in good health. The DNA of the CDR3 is TGTGCCAGCTCACCAGGACAGGGGGCACATAATTCACCCCTCCACTTT. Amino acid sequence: CASSPGQGAHNSPLHF.